What follows are 8 T cell receptor beta chains derived from one specimen sequenced in a study of blood T cell repertoires in COVID-19. The assay was immunoSEQ multiplex PCR, and TCRdb's table has in-frame clones only and misses some. The repertoire includes roughly 77,000 clones, roughly 89% of them detected once, and approximately 4.5% sits in the top ten. Sequencing was carried out using peripheral blood. Receptors were obtained from a man in his fifties or sixties with active COVID-19.

The chain is built from TRBV7-2 and TRBJ1-1; 7 nucleotides line up with TRBD1. J gave up 0 bases and V 1 base, and 2 bases lay outside the gene matches. The CDR3 loop spans 15 amino acids. Germline V gene data show CDR1 as SGHTA and CDR2 as FQGNSA. The CDR3 DNA reads as TGTGCCAGCAGCTTAGTCCAGGGGGTGAACACTGAAGCTTTCTTT. This gives the protein CASSLVQGVNTEAFF. The full variable domain, in which reference TRBV7-2 and TRBJ1-1 provide the parts outside the CDR3, is GAGVSQSPSNKVTEKGKDVELRCDPISGHTALYWYRQSLGQGLEFLIYFQGNSAPDKSGLPSDRFSAERTGGSVSTLTIQRTQQEDSAVYLCASSLVQGVNTEAFFGQGTRLTVV.

The genes are TRBV2 and TRBJ1-2; D might be TRBD1 (6 bases). CDR1 and CDR2 from the germline V gene are SNHLY and FYNNEI. The CDR3 sequence is 16 residues long. V was pared by 4 bases and J by 3 bases, with 18 bases between. The CDR3 sequence: CASSARTGPLYYGYTF. For the CDR3, the DNA is TGTGCCAGCAGTGCGCGAACAGGGCCTTTGTACTATGGCTACACCTTC.

The V gene is TRBV14, the J gene TRBJ2-4; 7 bases are shared with TRBD2. Germline CDR1 is SGHDN and CDR2 is FVKESK. Losses at the gene ends were 0 bases for V and 1 base for J; bases not matched to a gene: 6. The CDR3 extends over 17 amino acids. The CDR3, as DNA: TGTGCCAGCAGCCAAGACCGGGGGGAGAGCGCCAAAAACATTCAGTACTTC. Protein product: CASSQDRGESAKNIQYF.

The chain links TRBV19 to TRBJ1-2; maybe TRBD1 (5 bases). The germline CDR1 and CDR2 sequences are LNHDA and SQIVND (reference sequence). This CDR3 comprises 14 residues. Trimming removed 5 bases at V and 1 base at J, with 11 bases between. In nucleotides, the CDR3 is TGTGCCAGTAGTCCTTCGGGGGTTAACTATGGCTACACCTTC. Amino acid sequence: CASSPSGVNYGYTF.

The chain uses TRBV12-5 and TRBJ2-7; D ambiguous. Germline-derived CDR1 and CDR2 are LGHNT and FRNRAP. The CDR3 length is 11 residues. Trimming shortened V by 0 bases and J by 7 bases, and 4 bases separated the two germline ends. The CDR3 region is CASGLVQEQYF. For the CDR3, the DNA is TGTGCTAGTGGTTTGGTCCAAGAGCAGTACTTC.

V is TRBV28 and J is TRBJ1-5, with 10 bases lining up with TRBD1. CDR3 length equals 15 residues. V shed 5 bases and J 6 bases; nucleotides not matched to a gene: 7. Germline V gives CDR1 MDHEN, CDR2 SYDVKM. DNA for the CDR3: TGTGCCAGCAGTGTCGAGGGACAGGGGATTCAGCCCCAGCATTTT. Residues: CASSVEGQGIQPQHF. The full variable domain, with the rest looked up from reference TRBV28 and TRBJ1-5, is DVKVTQSSRYLVKRTGEKVFLECVQDMDHENMFWYRQDPGLGLRLIYFSYDVKMKEKGDIPEGYSVSREKKERFSLILESASTNQTSMYLCASSVEGQGIQPQHFGDGTRLSIL.

This chain joins TRBV12-5 and TRBJ1-1; D is perhaps TRBD1 (5 bases). The V end was cut by 1 base, the J end by 11 bases, with 11 bases between. This CDR3 spans 12 amino acids. Germline V gene lookup returns CDR1 LGHNT and CDR2 FRNRAP. CDR3 in DNA: TGTGCTAGTGGTTTGGGGCAGGGTAGGGCTTTCTTT. Protein product: CASGLGQGRAFF.

The chain links TRBV5-4 to TRBJ2-3; D is unclear. Germline V lookup: CDR1 SGHNT, CDR2 YYREEE (reference sequence). V lost 4 bases to trimming and J lost 3 bases, with 6 bases between them. The CDR3 is 12 amino acids. CDR3: CASSATTDTQYF. The CDR3 nucleotides are TGTGCCAGCAGCGCCACAACAGATACGCAGTATTTT.